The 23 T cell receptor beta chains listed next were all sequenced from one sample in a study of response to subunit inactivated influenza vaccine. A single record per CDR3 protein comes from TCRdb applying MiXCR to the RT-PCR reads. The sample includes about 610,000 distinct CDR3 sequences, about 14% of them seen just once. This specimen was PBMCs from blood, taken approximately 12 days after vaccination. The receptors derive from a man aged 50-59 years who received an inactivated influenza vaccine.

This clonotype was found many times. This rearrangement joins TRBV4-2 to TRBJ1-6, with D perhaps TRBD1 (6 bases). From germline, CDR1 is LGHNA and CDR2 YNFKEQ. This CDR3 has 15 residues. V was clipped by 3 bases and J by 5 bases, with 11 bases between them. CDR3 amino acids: CASSQVDRNNSPLHF. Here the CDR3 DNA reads TGTGCCAGCAGCCAGGTCGACAGGAATAATTCACCCCTCCACTTT.

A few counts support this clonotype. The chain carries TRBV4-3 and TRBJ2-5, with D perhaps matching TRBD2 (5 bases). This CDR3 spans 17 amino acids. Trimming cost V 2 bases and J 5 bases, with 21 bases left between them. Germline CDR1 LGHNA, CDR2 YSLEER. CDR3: CASSQTRRGEVFETQYF. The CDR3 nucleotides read TGCGCCAGCAGCCAAACCCGACGGGGAGAGGTTTTTGAGACCCAGTACTTC.

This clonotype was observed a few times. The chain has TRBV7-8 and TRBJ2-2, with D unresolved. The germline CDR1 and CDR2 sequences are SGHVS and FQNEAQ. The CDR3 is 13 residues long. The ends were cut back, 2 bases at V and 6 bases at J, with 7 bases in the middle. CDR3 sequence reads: CASSLMQSGELFF. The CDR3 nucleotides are TGTGCCAGCAGCTTAATGCAGTCCGGGGAGCTGTTTTTT.

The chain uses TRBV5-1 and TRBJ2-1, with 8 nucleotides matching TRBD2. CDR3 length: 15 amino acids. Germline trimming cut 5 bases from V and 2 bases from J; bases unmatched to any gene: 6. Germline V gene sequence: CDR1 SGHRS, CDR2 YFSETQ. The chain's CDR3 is CASSVREGTYNEQFF. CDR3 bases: TGCGCCAGCAGTGTTCGGGAGGGGACCTACAATGAGCAGTTCTTC.

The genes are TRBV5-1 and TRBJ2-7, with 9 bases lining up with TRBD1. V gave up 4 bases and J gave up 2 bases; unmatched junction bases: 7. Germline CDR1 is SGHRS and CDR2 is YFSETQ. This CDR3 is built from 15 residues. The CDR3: CASSITGTGTYEQYF. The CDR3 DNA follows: TGCGCCAGCAGCATAACCGGGACAGGGACCTACGAGCAGTACTTC.

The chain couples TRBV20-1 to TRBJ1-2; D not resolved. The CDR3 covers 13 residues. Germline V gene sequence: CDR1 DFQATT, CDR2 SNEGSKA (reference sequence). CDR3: CTLVPGRRGGYTF. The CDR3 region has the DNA TGCACCTTGGTCCCCGGGAGACGGGGTGGCTACACCTTC.

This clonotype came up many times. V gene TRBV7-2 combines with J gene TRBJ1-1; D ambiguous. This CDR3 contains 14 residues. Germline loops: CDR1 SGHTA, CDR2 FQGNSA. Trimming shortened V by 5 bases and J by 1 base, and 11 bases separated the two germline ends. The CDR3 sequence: CASSLVGPNTEAFF. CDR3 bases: TGTGCCAGCAGCCTGGTAGGCCCGAACACTGAAGCTTTCTTT.

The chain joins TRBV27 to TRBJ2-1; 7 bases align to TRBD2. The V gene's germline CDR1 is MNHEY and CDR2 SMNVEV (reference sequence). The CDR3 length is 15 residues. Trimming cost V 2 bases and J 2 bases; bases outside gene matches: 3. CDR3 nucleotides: TGTGCCAGCAGTTTACTAGGGAGGGCCTACAATGAGCAGTTCTTC. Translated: CASSLLGRAYNEQFF.

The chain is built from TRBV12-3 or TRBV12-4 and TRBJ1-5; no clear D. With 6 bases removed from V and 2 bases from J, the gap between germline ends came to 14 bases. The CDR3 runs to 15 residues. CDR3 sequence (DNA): TGTGCCAGCAGCGCCCCGGGAATAGGCAATCAGCCCCAGCATTTT. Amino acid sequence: CASSAPGIGNQPQHF.

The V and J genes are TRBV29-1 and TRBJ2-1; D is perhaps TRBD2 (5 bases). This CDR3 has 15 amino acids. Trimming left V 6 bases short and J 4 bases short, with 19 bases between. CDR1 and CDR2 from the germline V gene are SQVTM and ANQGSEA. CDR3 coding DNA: TGCAGCGTCCCTCTGGCCGCGGGTCCTTACAATGAGCAGTTCTTC. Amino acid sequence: CSVPLAAGPYNEQFF.

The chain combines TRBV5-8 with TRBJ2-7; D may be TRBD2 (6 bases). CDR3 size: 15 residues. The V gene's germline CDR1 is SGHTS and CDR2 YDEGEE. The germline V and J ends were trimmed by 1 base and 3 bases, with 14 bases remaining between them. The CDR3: CASSLREGLHYEQYF. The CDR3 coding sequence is TGTGCCAGCAGCTTGAGGGAAGGACTACACTACGAGCAGTACTTC.

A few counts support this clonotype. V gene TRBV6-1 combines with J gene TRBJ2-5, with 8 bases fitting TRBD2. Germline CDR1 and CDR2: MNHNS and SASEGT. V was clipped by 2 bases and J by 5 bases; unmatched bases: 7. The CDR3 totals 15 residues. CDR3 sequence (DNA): TGTGCCAGCAGTGAAATGGCTAGCGGGTTGGAGACCCAGTACTTC. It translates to CASSEMASGLETQYF.

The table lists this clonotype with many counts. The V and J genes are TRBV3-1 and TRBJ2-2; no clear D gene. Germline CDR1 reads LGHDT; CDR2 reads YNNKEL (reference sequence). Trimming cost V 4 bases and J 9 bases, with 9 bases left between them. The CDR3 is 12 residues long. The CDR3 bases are TGTGCCAGCAGCCCCCTCGGTCGGGAGCTGTTTTTT. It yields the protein CASSPLGRELFF.

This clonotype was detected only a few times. This CDR3 is CASSPSSNSEQFF. Here the CDR3 DNA reads TGTGCCAGCAGCCCATCCTCCAATAGTGAGCAGTTCTTC. V usage is TRBV11-2 and J usage is TRBJ2-1; no reliable D call. The CDR3 extends over 13 amino acids. Germline V gene data show CDR1 as SGHAT and CDR2 as FQNNGV. Trimming pared 5 bases from V and 9 bases from J, leaving 14 bases between.

This chain's CDR3 is CASSVADRNQPQHF. CDR3 coding DNA: TGTGCCAGCAGCGTAGCGGATCGCAATCAGCCCCAGCATTTT. V usage is TRBV9 and J usage is TRBJ1-5; no clear D gene. The V end lost 0 bases, the J end lost 2 bases, and 6 bases lay between the germline ends. The CDR3 is made up of 14 amino acids. Germline values: CDR1 SGDLS, CDR2 YYNGEE.

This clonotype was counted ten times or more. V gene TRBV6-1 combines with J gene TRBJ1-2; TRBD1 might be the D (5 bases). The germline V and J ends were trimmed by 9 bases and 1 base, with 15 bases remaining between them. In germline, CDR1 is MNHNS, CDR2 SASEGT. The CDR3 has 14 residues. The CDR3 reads CASRAGRNNYGYTF. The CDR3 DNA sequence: TGTGCCAGTCGCGCGGGACGTAATAACTATGGCTACACCTTC.

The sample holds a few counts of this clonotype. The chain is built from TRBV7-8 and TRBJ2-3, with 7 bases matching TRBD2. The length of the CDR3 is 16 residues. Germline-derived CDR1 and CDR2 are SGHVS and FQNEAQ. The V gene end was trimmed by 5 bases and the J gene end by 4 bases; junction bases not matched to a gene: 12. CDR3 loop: CASSQRGSGISDTQYF. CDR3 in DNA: TGTGCCAGCAGCCAGCGGGGTAGCGGTATATCAGATACGCAGTATTTT.

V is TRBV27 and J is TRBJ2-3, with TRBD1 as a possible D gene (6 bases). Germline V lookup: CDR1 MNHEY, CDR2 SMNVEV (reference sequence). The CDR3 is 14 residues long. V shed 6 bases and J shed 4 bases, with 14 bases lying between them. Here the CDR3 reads CASSRPGQPDTQYF. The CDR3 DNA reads TGTGCCAGCAGCAGGCCGGGACAACCAGATACGCAGTATTTT.

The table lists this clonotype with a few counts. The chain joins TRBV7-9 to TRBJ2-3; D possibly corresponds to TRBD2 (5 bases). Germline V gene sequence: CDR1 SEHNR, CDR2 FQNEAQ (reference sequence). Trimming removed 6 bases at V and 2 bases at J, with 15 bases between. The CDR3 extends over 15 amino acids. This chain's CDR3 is CASRSDWQFTDTQYF. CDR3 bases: TGTGCCAGCAGATCGGACTGGCAGTTCACAGATACGCAGTATTTT.

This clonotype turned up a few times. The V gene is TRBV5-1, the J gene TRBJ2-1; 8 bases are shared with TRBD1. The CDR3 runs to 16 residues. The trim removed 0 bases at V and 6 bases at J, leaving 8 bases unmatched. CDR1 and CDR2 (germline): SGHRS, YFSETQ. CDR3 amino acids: CASSLEGGQVTNEQFF. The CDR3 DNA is TGCGCCAGCAGCTTGGAGGGGGGACAGGTGACCAATGAGCAGTTCTTC. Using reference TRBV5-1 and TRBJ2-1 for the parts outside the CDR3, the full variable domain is KAGVTQTPRYLIKTRGQQVTLSCSPISGHRSVSWYQQTPGQGLQFLFEYFSETQRNKGNFPGRFSGRQFSNSRSEMNVSTLELGDSALYLCASSLEGGQVTNEQFFGPGTRLTVL.

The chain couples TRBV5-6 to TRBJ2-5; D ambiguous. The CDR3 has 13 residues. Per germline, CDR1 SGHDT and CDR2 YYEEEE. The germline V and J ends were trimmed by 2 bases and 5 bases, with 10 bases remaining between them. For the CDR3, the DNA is TGTGCCAGCAGCTTACAACCGCGGGAGACCCAGTACTTC. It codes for CASSLQPRETQYF.

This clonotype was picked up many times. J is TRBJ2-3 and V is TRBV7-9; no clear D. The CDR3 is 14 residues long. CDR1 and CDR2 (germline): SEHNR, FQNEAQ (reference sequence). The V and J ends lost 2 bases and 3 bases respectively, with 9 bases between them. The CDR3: CASSLTVMTDTQYF. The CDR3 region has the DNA TGTGCCAGCAGCTTAACCGTGATGACAGATACGCAGTATTTT.

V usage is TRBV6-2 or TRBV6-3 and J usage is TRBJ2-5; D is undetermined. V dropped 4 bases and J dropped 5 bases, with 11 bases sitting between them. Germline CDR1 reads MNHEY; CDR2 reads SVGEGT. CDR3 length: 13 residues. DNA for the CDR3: TGTGCCAGCAGTTTAGTCGGATGGGAGACCCAGTACTTC. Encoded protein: CASSLVGWETQYF.